Listed below are T cell receptor beta chains from one sample, sequenced in a study of blood T cell repertoires in COVID-19. The table came from immunoSEQ multiplex PCR; TCRdb's copy has only in-frame clones and leaves some out. The sample contains approximately 150,000 clones, approximately 84% of which appear only once. The sequenced sample consisted of peripheral blood. The receptor set was obtained from a man in his 70s with active or convalescent COVID-19. Both conserved end residues are part of each CDR3. The D gene is left open where the match is weak. A clone size is listed for some rows: how often the clone was seen (once, few, many), or a class if it is expanded.

clone_size	v_call	d_call	j_call	cdr3_nt	cdr3_aa
NA	TRBV25-1	NA	TRBJ1-3	TGTGCCAGCAGCCAAGGGGGGGGCGGAACCATATATTTT	CASSQGGGGTIYF
NA	TRBV18	NA	TRBJ1-1	TGTGCCAGCTCACCAAGGGGGGAGGGCACTGAAGCTTTCTTT	CASSPRGEGTEAFF
NA	TRBV11-2	NA	TRBJ2-2	TGTGCCAGCAGCAAACAGGGCACCGGGGAGCTGTTTTTT	CASSKQGTGELFF
NA	TRBV9	NA	TRBJ2-1	TGTGCCAGCGCTACTAGTGGGAGCTCCTACAATGAGCAGTTCTTC	CASATSGSSYNEQFF
once	TRBV18	TRBD1	TRBJ1-5	TGTGCCAGCTCACCAGGGACAGTCGGTCAGCCCCAGCATTTT	CASSPGTVGQPQHF
NA	TRBV3-1/TRBV3-2	NA	TRBJ1-4	TGTGCCAGCAGCCCCCGGGCAACTAATGAAAAACTGTTTTTT	CASSPRATNEKLFF
NA	TRBV6-5	TRBD1	TRBJ2-7	TGTGCCAGCAGATTTGGACAGGTTCGGTACGAGCAGTACTTC	CASRFGQVRYEQYF
NA	TRBV18	NA	TRBJ1-2	TGTGCCAGCTCACCGGAACAGACCCTCTATGGCTACACCTTC	CASSPEQTLYGYTF
NA	TRBV9	TRBD2	TRBJ2-1	TGTGCCAGCAGCGCCTTCCCTAGCGGGGTGGGTTACAATGAGCAGTTCTTC	CASSAFPSGVGYNEQFF
NA	TRBV29-1	TRBD1	TRBJ2-3	TGCAGCGTTCGACAGGGGGGGACAGATACGCAGTATTTT	CSVRQGGTDTQYF
NA	TRBV28	NA	TRBJ1-5	TGTGCCAGCAGTTTTCTCCAGGGTAGAAATCAGCCCCAGCATTTT	CASSFLQGRNQPQHF
NA	TRBV9	TRBD2	TRBJ2-3	TGTGCCAGCAGCACCATCTCGGGACTAGCGGGAGGAGATACGCAGTATTTT	CASSTISGLAGGDTQYF
NA	TRBV30	NA	TRBJ1-6	TGTGCCTGGAAGGGGACTGGGAAAGCACCCCTCCACTTT	CAWKGTGKAPLHF
NA	TRBV7-2	NA	TRBJ1-1	TGTGCCAGCAGCTCGAGGTCGACCACTGAAGCTTTCTTT	CASSSRSTTEAFF
few	TRBV5-1	TRBD1	TRBJ2-3	TGCGCCAGCAGCTCCGGGACAGGGGGAGATACGCAGTATTTT	CASSSGTGGDTQYF
NA	TRBV4-3	NA	TRBJ2-7	TGCGCCAGCAGCCAAGATACCCAGGGCCTCTACGAGCAGTACTTC	CASSQDTQGLYEQYF
NA	TRBV11-3	TRBD2	TRBJ2-1	TGTGCCAGCAGCCCAGGAGGCTTAGCGGGAGGAGGAGGGAATGAGCAGTTCTTC	CASSPGGLAGGGGNEQFF
NA	TRBV7-2	NA	TRBJ1-4	TGTGCCAGCGGGAGGTTAAGTGAAAAACTGTTTTTT	CASGRLSEKLFF
NA	TRBV29-1	NA	TRBJ1-2	TGCAGCGGTCACTCTAACTATGGCTACACCTTC	CSGHSNYGYTF
NA	TRBV6-5	NA	TRBJ1-6	TGTGCCAGCAGTTACTCCCAGGGGCTGGGAAATTCACCCCTCCACTTT	CASSYSQGLGNSPLHF
few	TRBV28	NA	TRBJ1-1	TGTGCCAGCAGTTCGTACAGGGATACTGGTTTCTTT	CASSSYRDTGFF
NA	TRBV7-3	NA	TRBJ2-1	TGTGCCAGCAGCGAACAGGGCGCCTACAATGAGCAGTTCTTC	CASSEQGAYNEQFF
NA	TRBV28	NA	TRBJ1-6	TGTGCCAGCAGCCATGGGGGGGATGGGGCTTCACCTCTCCACTTT	CASSHGGDGASPLHF
NA	TRBV27	NA	TRBJ2-7	TGTGCCAGCAGCTGGGGGGGGCTAAACAGCTACGAGCAGTACTTC	CASSWGGLNSYEQYF
NA	TRBV27	TRBD1	TRBJ1-3	TGTGCCAGCAGTTCAACAGGGGAAACTGGAAACACCATATATTTT	CASSSTGETGNTIYF
NA	TRBV7-6	NA	TRBJ1-1	TGTGCCAGCAGCCTCTCGTTGGACTTACAGGGTTTCACTGAAGCTTTCTTT	CASSLSLDLQGFTEAFF
once	TRBV3-1/TRBV3-2	NA	TRBJ2-5	TGTGCCAGCAGCCACCTAAGCCCCTCCTCGACCCAGTACTTC	CASSHLSPSSTQYF
NA	TRBV23-1	TRBD2	TRBJ2-7	TGCGCCAGCAGTCGCCACAAGGGAGGGTGCGGGAATTACGAGCAGTACTTC	CASSRHKGGCGNYEQYF